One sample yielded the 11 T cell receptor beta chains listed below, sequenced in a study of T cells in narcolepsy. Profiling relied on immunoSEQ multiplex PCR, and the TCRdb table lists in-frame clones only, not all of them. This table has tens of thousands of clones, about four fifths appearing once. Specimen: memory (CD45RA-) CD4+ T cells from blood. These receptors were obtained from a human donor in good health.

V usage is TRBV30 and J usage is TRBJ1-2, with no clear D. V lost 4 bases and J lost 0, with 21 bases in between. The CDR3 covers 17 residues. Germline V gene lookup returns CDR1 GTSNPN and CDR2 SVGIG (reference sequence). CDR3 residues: CAWNLAGGWEANYGYTF. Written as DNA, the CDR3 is TGTGCCTGGAATCTAGCTGGCGGATGGGAAGCTAACTATGGCTACACCTTC.

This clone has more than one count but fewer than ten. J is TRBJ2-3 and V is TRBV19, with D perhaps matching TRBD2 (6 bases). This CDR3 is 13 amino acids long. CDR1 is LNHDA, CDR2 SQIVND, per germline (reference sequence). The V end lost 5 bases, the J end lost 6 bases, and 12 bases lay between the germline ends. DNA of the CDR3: TGTGCCAGTAGTGCCATAGCGGCGGATACGCAGTATTTT. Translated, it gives CASSAIAADTQYF.

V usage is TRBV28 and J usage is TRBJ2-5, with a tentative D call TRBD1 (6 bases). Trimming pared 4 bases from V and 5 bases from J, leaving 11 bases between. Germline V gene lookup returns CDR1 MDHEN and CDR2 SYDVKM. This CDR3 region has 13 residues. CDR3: CASSSTGHETQYF. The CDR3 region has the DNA TGTGCCAGCAGTTCGACAGGACATGAGACCCAGTACTTC. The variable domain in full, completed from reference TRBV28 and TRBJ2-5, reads DVKVTQSSRYLVKRTGEKVFLECVQDMDHENMFWYRQDPGLGLRLIYFSYDVKMKEKGDIPEGYSVSREKKERFSLILESASTNQTSMYLCASSSTGHETQYFGPGTRLLVL.

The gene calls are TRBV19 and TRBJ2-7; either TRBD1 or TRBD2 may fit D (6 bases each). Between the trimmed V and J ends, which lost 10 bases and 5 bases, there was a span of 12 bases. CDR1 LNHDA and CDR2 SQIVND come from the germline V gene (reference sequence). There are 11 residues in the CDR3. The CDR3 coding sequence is TGTGCCACCCAGAGGGGGGACGAGCAGTACTTC. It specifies CATQRGDEQYF.

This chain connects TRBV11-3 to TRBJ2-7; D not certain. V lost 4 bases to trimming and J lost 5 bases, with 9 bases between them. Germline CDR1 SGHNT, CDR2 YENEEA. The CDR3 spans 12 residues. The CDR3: CASSYGGNEQYF. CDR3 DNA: TGTGCCAGCAGCTATGGCGGAAACGAGCAGTACTTC.

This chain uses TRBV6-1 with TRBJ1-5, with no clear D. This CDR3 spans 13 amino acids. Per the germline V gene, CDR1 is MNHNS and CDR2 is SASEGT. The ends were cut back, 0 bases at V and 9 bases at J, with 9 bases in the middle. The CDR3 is CASSEASSWPQHF. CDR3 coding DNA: TGTGCCAGCAGTGAAGCTTCATCCTGGCCCCAGCATTTT.

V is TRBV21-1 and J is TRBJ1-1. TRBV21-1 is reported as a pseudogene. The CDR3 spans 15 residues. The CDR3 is CASSKFGLPGVRAFF. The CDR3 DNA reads TGTGCCAGCAGCAAATTTGGGCTACCTGGGGTTCGAGCTTTCTTT.

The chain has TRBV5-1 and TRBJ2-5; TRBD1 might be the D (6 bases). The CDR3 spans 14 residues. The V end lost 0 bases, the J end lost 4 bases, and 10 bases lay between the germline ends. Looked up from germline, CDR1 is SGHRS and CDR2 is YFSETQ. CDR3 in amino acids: CASSLAAGAETQYF. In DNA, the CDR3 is TGCGCCAGCAGCTTGGCAGCAGGGGCAGAGACCCAGTACTTC.

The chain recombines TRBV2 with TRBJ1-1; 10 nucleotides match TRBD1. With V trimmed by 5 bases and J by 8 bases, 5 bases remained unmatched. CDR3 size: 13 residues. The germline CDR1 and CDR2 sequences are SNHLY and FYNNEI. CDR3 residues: CASSRDRGYEAFF. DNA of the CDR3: TGTGCCAGCAGTCGGGACAGGGGTTACGAAGCTTTCTTT.

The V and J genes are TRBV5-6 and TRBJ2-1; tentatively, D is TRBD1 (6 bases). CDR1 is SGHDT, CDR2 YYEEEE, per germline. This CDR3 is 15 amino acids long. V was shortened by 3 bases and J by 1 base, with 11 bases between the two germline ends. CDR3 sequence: CASSWLDRSYNEQFF. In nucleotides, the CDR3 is TGTGCCAGCAGCTGGCTCGACAGGTCCTACAATGAGCAGTTCTTC.

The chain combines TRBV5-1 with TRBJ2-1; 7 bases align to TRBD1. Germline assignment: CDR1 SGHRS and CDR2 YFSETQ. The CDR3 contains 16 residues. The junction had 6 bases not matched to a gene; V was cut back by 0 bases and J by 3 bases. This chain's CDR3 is CASSLADQGVYNEQFF. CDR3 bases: TGCGCCAGCAGCTTGGCCGATCAGGGGGTCTACAATGAGCAGTTCTTC. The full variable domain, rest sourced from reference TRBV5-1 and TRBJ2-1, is KAGVTQTPRYLIKTRGQQVTLSCSPISGHRSVSWYQQTPGQGLQFLFEYFSETQRNKGNFPGRFSGRQFSNSRSEMNVSTLELGDSALYLCASSLADQGVYNEQFFGPGTRLTVL.